This T cell receptor (beta chain) stems from a study of control samples from healthy donors and cancer patients (dated by TCRdb to the early 2020s). Library prep was done by the immunoSEQ multiplex PCR assay. TCRdb re-hosts the immuneACCESS table, in-frame sequences only. Its copies lack some clones; in the studies checked, an unresolved V gene accounts for under half of them, and the cause for the rest is not known. The sample yields roughly 83,000 clones; more than 75% were counted once. The ten largest clones capture 8.5% to 10% of the sample. This clone was detected only once. Its antigen target is currently unknown. Qualities for individual bases were not recorded, and no much larger clone is one base off. Inclusive of the bounding cysteine and phenylalanine, the CDR3 is 10 residues long. The kept DNA is CDR3 alone, 30 bases in frame from the first base. V gives up 8 bases and J gives up 9 bases, and the segment between their germline ends measures 5 bases.

The clonotype was recovered from a woman in her fifties or sixties in good health. This chain is built from TRBV12-3 or TRBV12-4 and TRBJ1-6; D gene: possibly TRBD1, on 5 matching bases. What was sequenced was blood. The CDR3: CASGGSPLHF. The DNA is TGTGCCAGCGGGGGTTCACCCCTCCACTTT.